The clone carrying this T cell receptor (beta chain) has just a few counts. With 3 bases clipped from V and 4 bases from J, the junction kept 10 bases outside the gene matches. This CDR3 region has 16 residues. Germline V gene data show CDR1 as SGHAT and CDR2 as FQNNGV. Time point denoted: patch test 3, about 24 weeks after DPC sensitization. Indicated treatment: therapeutic diphenylcyclopropenone sensitization with weekly scalp DPC. One entry per CDR3 protein, called by TCRdb with MiXCR from the RACE reads. The table includes approximately 60,000 distinct CDR3 sequences, roughly 11% detected once. The data were obtained in a study of human T cells and chemical hapten exposure. About the study: Diphenylcyclopropenone was applied weekly to patients' scalps across the roughly 23-week study.

The source material was whole blood, sampled in connection with sensitization to the hapten diphenylcyclopropenone (DPC). This sequence joins TRBV11-2 and TRBJ2-5; 8 nucleotides align to TRBD2. The clonotype was recovered from a woman younger than 45 with alopecia areata. Some clones in this sample may be carry-over from other donors' samples. As DNA, the CDR3 is TGTGCCAGCAGCTTCTCTGTCAGGGCGGGAGGAGAGACCCAGTACTTC. This sequence encodes CASSFSVRAGGETQYF.